A selection of T cell receptor beta chains follows, all from one sample in a study of blood T cell repertoires in COVID-19. Sequencing used immunoSEQ multiplex PCR; TCRdb keeps in-frame clones, though not all of them. This repertoire shows about 190,000 clones, 78% found once; its top ten account for 15% to 20%. What was sequenced was PBMCs or T cells enriched from blood (not recorded which). These receptor sequences come from a woman in her 50s who had recovered from COVID-19. The CDR3 runs from the conserved cysteine through the conserved F or W. D genes are given only for firm matches. Size is omitted from some rows. Given values are once, few, many or a class for expanded clones.

d_gene	v_gene	j_gene	abundance	CDR3aa	CDR3nt
-	TRBV18	TRBJ1-1	-	CASYGPGGANTEAFF	TGTGCCAGCTATGGCCCGGGGGGGGCGAACACTGAAGCTTTCTTT
-	TRBV19	TRBJ1-2	many	CASSIDLPPDGYTF	TGTGCCAGTAGTATAGATCTCCCTCCCGATGGCTACACCTTC
-	TRBV27	TRBJ1-5	many	CASSQDPANSNQPQHF	TGTGCCAGCAGCCAGGATCCAGCTAATAGCAATCAGCCCCAGCATTTT
TRBD1	TRBV29-1	TRBJ1-2	-	CSVAGQGNGYTF	TGCAGCGTTGCGGGACAGGGGAATGGCTACACCTTC
TRBD1	TRBV28	TRBJ2-3	-	CASSLGQGGQMAQYF	TGTGCCAGCAGTTTGGGACAAGGGGGACAGATGGCGCAGTATTTT
-	TRBV6-5	TRBJ1-5	many	CASNPGIAISPQHF	TGTGCCAGCAACCCCGGGATAGCAATCAGCCCCCAGCATTTT
-	TRBV29-1	TRBJ2-2	-	CSVDGGNTGELFF	TGCAGCGTTGACGGGGGGAACACCGGGGAGCTGTTTTTT
-	TRBV5-5	TRBJ2-5	-	CASSPGLVETQYF	TGTGCCAGCAGCCCGGGACTTGTGGAGACCCAGTACTTC
-	TRBV20-1	TRBJ1-1	few	CSASALVTGNTEAFF	TGCAGTGCTAGTGCCCTAGTGACAGGGAACACTGAAGCTTTCTTT
-	TRBV5-4	TRBJ1-3	-	CASSSRLSGNTIYF	TGTGCCAGCAGCTCCCGGTTATCTGGAAACACCATATATTTT
TRBD1	TRBV19	TRBJ1-5	once	CASQYDRGFQPQHF	TGTGCCAGTCAGTACGACAGGGGATTTCAGCCCCAGCATTTT
-	TRBV7-9	TRBJ1-4	-	CASSSQSGGKLFF	TGTGCCAGCAGCTCTCAGTCCGGCGGAAAACTGTTTTTT
TRBD2	TRBV5-1	TRBJ2-1	-	CASYLAGTSSYNEQFF	TGCGCCAGCTATCTAGCGGGGACGAGCTCCTACAATGAGCAGTTCTTC
-	TRBV5-1	TRBJ1-5	-	CASSPSGGSNQPQHF	TGCGCCAGCAGCCCCTCGGGAGGAAGCAATCAGCCCCAGCATTTT
-	TRBV6-2/TRBV6-3	TRBJ2-7	-	CASSQRYDEQYF	TGTGCCAGCAGCCAACGGTACGACGAGCAGTACTTC
-	TRBV24-1	TRBJ2-5	few	CATGLGETQYF	TGTGCCACCGGCCTCGGGGAGACCCAGTACTTC
TRBD2	TRBV18	TRBJ2-1	-	CASSWTSGRGDEQFF	TGTGCCAGCTCATGGACTAGCGGGAGGGGCGATGAGCAGTTCTTC
TRBD1	TRBV18	TRBJ1-1	-	CASSPRPGGTEAFF	TGTGCCAGCTCACCACGCCCAGGGGGCACTGAAGCTTTCTTT
TRBD2	TRBV5-1	TRBJ2-1	-	CASSLTSGSIEQFF	TGCGCCAGCAGCTTGACTAGCGGGAGTATTGAGCAGTTCTTC
-	TRBV4-2	TRBJ2-7	-	CASSQDLGGGGYEQYF	TGTGCCAGCAGCCAAGATCTTGGGGGAGGGGGCTACGAGCAGTACTTC
TRBD1	TRBV9	TRBJ1-1	once	CASSVDRGMPEAFF	TGTGCCAGCAGCGTAGACAGGGGGATGCCTGAAGCTTTCTTT
TRBD1	TRBV9	TRBJ1-3	-	CASSVRGTAGNTIYF	TGTGCCAGCAGCGTTAGGGGGACAGCTGGAAACACCATATATTTT